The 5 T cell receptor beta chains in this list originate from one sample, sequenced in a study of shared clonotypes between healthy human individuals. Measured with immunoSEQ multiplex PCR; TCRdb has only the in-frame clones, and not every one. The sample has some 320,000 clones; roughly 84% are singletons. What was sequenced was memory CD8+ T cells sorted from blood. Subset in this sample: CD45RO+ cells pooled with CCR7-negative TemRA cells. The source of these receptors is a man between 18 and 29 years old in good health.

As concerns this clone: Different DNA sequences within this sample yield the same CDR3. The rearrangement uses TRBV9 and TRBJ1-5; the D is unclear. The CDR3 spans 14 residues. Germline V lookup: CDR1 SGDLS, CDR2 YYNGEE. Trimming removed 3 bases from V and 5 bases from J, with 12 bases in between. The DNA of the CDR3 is TGTGCCAGCAGCGAGGGTCTCCCCTATCAGCCCCAGCATTTT. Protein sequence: CASSEGLPYQPQHF. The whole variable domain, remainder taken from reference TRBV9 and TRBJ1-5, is DSGVTQTPKHLITATGQRVTLRCSPRSGDLSVYWYQQSLDQGLQFLIQYYNGEERAKGNILERFSAQQFPDLHSELNLSSLELGDSALYFCASSEGLPYQPQHFGDGTRLSIL.

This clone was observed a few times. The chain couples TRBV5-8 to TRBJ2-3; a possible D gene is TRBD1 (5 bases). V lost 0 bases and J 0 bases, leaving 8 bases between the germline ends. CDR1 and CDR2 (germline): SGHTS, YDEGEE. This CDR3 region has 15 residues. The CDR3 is CASSLEDTSTDTQYF. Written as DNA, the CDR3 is TGTGCCAGCAGCTTGGAGGACACAAGCACAGATACGCAGTATTTT.

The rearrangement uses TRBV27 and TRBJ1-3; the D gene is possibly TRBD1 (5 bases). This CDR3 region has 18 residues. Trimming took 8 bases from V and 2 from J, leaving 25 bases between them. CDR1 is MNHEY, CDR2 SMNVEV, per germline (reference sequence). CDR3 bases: TGTGCCAGCGTGGGCCCTGCGGTTTCCCCAGGGACTGGAAACACCATATATTTT. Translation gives CASVGPAVSPGTGNTIYF.

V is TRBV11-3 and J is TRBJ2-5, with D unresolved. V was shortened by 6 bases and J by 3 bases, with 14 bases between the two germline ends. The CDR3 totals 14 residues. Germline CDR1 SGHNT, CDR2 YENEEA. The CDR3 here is CASRSLSNKETQYF. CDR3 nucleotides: TGTGCCAGCAGATCATTGTCGAATAAAGAGACCCAGTACTTC.

The CDR3 bases are TGTGCCAGCAGCCCGGGAGGCCAAGATACGCAGTATTTT. Amino acid sequence: CASSPGGQDTQYF. This chain links TRBV7-9 with TRBJ2-3; 7 bases fit TRBD2. This CDR3 has 13 residues. The germline CDR1 and CDR2 sequences are SEHNR and FQNEAQ (reference sequence). The V and J ends lost 5 bases and 5 bases, in that order; junction bases with no gene match: 4. Full variable domain (remainder filled in from reference TRBV7-9 and TRBJ2-3): DTGVSQNPRHKITKRGQNVTFRCDPISEHNRLYWYRQTLGQGPEFLTYFQNEAQLEKSRLLSDRFSAERPKGSFSTLEIQRTEQGDSAMYLCASSPGGQDTQYFGPGTRLTVL.